This TCR beta chain was captured in a study of blood T cells in healthy people across ages. Study results and caveats: Measured against age, TCR beta diversity per million T cells decreased in a roughly linear manner.

A note on this clonotype: Its antigen is not known.

All donors came from Russia, were Caucasian and healthy, and spanned ages 6 to 90. Primers used in a second PCR of roughly 6 to 12 cycles were a sample-barcoded 5' primer and a J-beta primer mix. TCRdb fed the 5' RACE reads into MiXCR, producing one record per CDR3 protein. The sample has approximately 810,000 distinct CDR3 sequences, about 37% seen once. The germline V gene has CDR1 SEHNR and CDR2 FQNEAQ (reference sequence). The length of the CDR3 is 15 residues. The source material was blood. J is TRBJ2-1 and V is TRBV7-9, with D unclear. The DNA end favors TRBJ2-7, so the J call may be wrong. This TCR came from a man in his late teens or twenties in good health. CDR3 protein: CASSLQELHYNEQYF. The CDR3 DNA sequence: TGTGCCAGCAGCTTACAAGAATTACACTACAATGAGCAGTACTTC.